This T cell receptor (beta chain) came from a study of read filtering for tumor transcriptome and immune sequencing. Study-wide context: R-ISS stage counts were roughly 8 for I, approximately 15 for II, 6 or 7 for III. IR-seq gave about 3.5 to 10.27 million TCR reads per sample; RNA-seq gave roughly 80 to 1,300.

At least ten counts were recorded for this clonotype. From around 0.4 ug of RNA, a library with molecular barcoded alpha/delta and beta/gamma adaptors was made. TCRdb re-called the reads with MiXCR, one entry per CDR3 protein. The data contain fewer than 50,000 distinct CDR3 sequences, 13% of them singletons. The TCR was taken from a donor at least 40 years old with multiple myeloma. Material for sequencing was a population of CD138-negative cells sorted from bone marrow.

The CDR3 DNA sequence: TGCGCCAGCAGCCCCGGACAGGGAGGGTCCTACGAGCAGTACTTC. This encodes CASSPGQGGSYEQYF. This chain connects TRBV5-1 to TRBJ2-7, with D possibly matching TRBD1 (8 bases). This CDR3 has 15 amino acids. V gave up 4 bases and J gave up 1 base, with 15 bases separating them. The V gene's germline CDR1 is SGHRS and CDR2 YFSETQ.